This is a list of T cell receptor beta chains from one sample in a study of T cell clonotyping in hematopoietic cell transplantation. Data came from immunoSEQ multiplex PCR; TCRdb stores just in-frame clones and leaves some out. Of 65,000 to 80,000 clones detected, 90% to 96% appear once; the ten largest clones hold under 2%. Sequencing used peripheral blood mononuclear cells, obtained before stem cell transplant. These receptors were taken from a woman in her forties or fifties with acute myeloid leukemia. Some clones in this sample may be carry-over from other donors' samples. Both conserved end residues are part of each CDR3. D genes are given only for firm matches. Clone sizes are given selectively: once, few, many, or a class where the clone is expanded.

CDR3: CASSPAGTNEKLFF
DNA: TGTGCCAGCAGTCCCGCCGGGACCAATGAAAAACTGTTTTTT
D: -
J: TRBJ1-4
size: -
length: 14
V: TRBV28

CDR3: CASNRGPAGDEQYF
DNA: TGTGCCAGCAACCGAGGGCCGGCGGGAGACGAGCAGTACTTC
D: TRBD2
J: TRBJ2-7
size: -
length: 14
V: TRBV7-2

CDR3: CASSIAEDNLAEAFF
DNA: TGTGCCAGTAGTATAGCTGAGGATAACCTAGCTGAAGCTTTCTTT
D: -
J: TRBJ1-1
size: -
length: 15
V: TRBV19

CDR3: CASSLATRGGETQYF
DNA: TGTGCCAGCAGCTTGGCGACTAGGGGGGGAGAGACCCAGTACTTC
D: -
J: TRBJ2-5
size: -
length: 15
V: TRBV7-2

CDR3: CASSLEWMNTEAFF
DNA: TGTGCCAGCAGCTTAGAGTGGATGAACACTGAAGCTTTCTTT
D: -
J: TRBJ1-1
size: -
length: 14
V: TRBV11-2

CDR3: CASSPRSGDTDTQYF
DNA: TGTGCCAGCAGCCCCCGGAGCGGCGACACAGATACGCAGTATTTT
D: -
J: TRBJ2-3
size: -
length: 15
V: TRBV11-3

CDR3: CASSQVSQLYTDTQYF
DNA: TGTGCCAGCAGCCAAGTCTCCCAACTGTACACAGATACGCAGTATTTT
D: -
J: TRBJ2-3
size: -
length: 16
V: TRBV4-2

CDR3: CASSFRYNTEAFF
DNA: TGTGCCAGCAGCTTTAGATATAACACTGAAGCTTTCTTT
D: -
J: TRBJ1-1
size: -
length: 13
V: TRBV5-6

CDR3: CAWSLPISGQPQHF
DNA: TGTGCCTGGAGTCTGCCTATCTCGGGTCAGCCCCAGCATTTT
D: -
J: TRBJ1-5
size: -
length: 14
V: TRBV30

CDR3: CASRRGLTFEAFF
DNA: TGTGCCAGCCGCCGGGGACTAACCTTTGAAGCTTTCTTT
D: -
J: TRBJ1-1
size: -
length: 13
V: TRBV13

CDR3: CASTPGENTDTQYF
DNA: TGTGCCAGCACCCCGGGGGAAAACACAGATACGCAGTATTTT
D: -
J: TRBJ2-3
size: -
length: 14
V: TRBV25-1

CDR3: CASTDIQGMGDQPQHF
DNA: TGTGCCAGTACTGATATACAGGGGATGGGCGATCAGCCCCAGCATTTT
D: TRBD1
J: TRBJ1-5
size: -
length: 16
V: TRBV19

CDR3: CASSYSGDTQYF
DNA: TGTGCCAGCAGTTACTCGGGAGATACGCAGTATTTT
D: -
J: TRBJ2-3
size: -
length: 12
V: TRBV6-5

CDR3: CASSYRVDYGYTF
DNA: TGTGCCAGCAGTTACAGGGTAGACTATGGCTACACCTTC
D: -
J: TRBJ1-2
size: -
length: 13
V: TRBV2

CDR3: CASTIGGRRGYTF
DNA: TGTGCCAGCACGATAGGGGGGCGTAGGGGCTACACCTTC
D: -
J: TRBJ1-2
size: -
length: 13
V: TRBV28

CDR3: CASSLNTGELFF
DNA: TGTGCCAGCAGCTTAAACACCGGGGAGCTGTTTTTT
D: -
J: TRBJ2-2
size: once
length: 12
V: TRBV11-2

CDR3: CASSQQGYEQFF
DNA: TGTGCCAGCAGCCAACAGGGGTACGAGCAGTTCTTC
D: TRBD1
J: TRBJ2-1
size: once
length: 12
V: TRBV11-2

CDR3: CASRNPGGAEPQHF
DNA: TGTGCCAGCAGAAATCCAGGGGGCGCCGAGCCCCAGCATTTT
D: TRBD1
J: TRBJ1-5
size: -
length: 14
V: TRBV28

CDR3: CASSSKAGAENEKLFF
DNA: TGTGCCAGCAGTTCGAAAGCCGGGGCCGAGAATGAAAAACTGTTTTTT
D: -
J: TRBJ1-4
size: -
length: 16
V: TRBV7-8

CDR3: CASSRGGQTEAFF
DNA: TGTGCCAGCAGTAGGGGGGGGCAAACTGAAGCTTTCTTT
D: -
J: TRBJ1-1
size: -
length: 13
V: TRBV6-5

CDR3: CASSWGQGGSPLHF
DNA: TGTGCCAGCAGCTGGGGACAGGGCGGTTCACCCCTCCACTTT
D: TRBD1
J: TRBJ1-6
size: -
length: 14
V: TRBV7-3

CDR3: CASSQVFLYEQYF
DNA: TGCGCCAGCAGCCAAGTTTTTTTATACGAGCAGTACTTC
D: -
J: TRBJ2-7
size: -
length: 13
V: TRBV4-1

CDR3: CASSLGSGTNTGELFF
DNA: TGTGCCAGCAGCTTAGGTAGCGGGACGAACACCGGGGAGCTGTTTTTT
D: TRBD2
J: TRBJ2-2
size: -
length: 16
V: TRBV7-9

CDR3: CASTPNGQYGYTF
DNA: TGTGCCAGCACCCCGAACGGACAGTATGGCTACACCTTC
D: -
J: TRBJ1-2
size: -
length: 13
V: TRBV6-5

CDR3: CASTAQSYNEQFF
DNA: TGTGCCAGCACGGCGCAGTCCTACAATGAGCAGTTCTTC
D: -
J: TRBJ2-1
size: -
length: 13
V: TRBV2